Given below is one T cell receptor beta chain in context. One end of the junction is discordant with germline, which a read error may explain. The data originate from a study of blood T cell repertoires in COVID-19. As for the study in general: Samples representing acute and convalescent COVID-19 were sourced from the United States, Italy and Spain.

The data were produced by immunoSEQ multiplex PCR, yet TCRdb's version contains in-frame clones alone and is incomplete. The sample carries 60,000 or so clones, approximately 82% recorded once. Germline assignment: CDR1 KGHSH and CDR2 LQKENI. The CDR3 contains 14 residues. The chain recombines TRBV18 with TRBJ2-2; D could derive from TRBD1 or TRBD2 (5 bases each). The clonotype comes from a man aged 55 to 70 with acute or convalescent COVID-19. The material sequenced was peripheral blood. The CDR3 nucleotides are TGTGCCAGCACACCGGGGCTGAACACCGGGGAGCTGTTTTTT. It is translated as CASTPGLNTGELFF. Using reference TRBV18 and TRBJ2-2 for the parts outside the CDR3, the full variable domain is NAGVMQNPRHLVRRRGQEARLRCSPMKGHSHVYWYRQLPEEGLKFMVYLQKENIIDESGMPKERFSAEFPKEGPSILRIQQVVRGDSAAYFCASTPGLNTGELFFGEGSRLTVL.